This T cell receptor (beta chain) was obtained from a study of CD8+CD57+ T cells in acquired aplastic anemia. Remarks on this clonotype: A read error may produce the germline difference seen at one junction end.

The template for TCR beta VDJ and CDR3 sequence profiling was genomic DNA. TCRdb re-called the reads with MiXCR, one entry per CDR3 protein. Of fewer than 300,000 distinct CDR3 sequences listed, roughly 82% are singletons. The sequenced patients had an expansion of CD8+CD57+ cells seen by flow cytometry. Blood samples were obtained from patients who had received no prior therapy. Sequencing was carried out using sorted CD4+, CD8+, or CD8+CD57+ T cells (not recorded which) from PBMCs. The TCR originated in a human donor with aplastic anemia.

The CDR3 sequence: CASSLGGGPYTANF. CDR3 nucleotide sequence: TGTGCCAGCAGCCTAGGGGGAGGCCCCTATACGGCCAACTTT. This chain connects TRBV7-3 to TRBJ2-3; D is tentatively TRBD1 or TRBD2 (6 bases each). The CDR3 contains 14 residues. Per the germline V gene, CDR1 is SGHTA and CDR2 is FQGTGA.